The T cell receptor (beta chain) under discussion was sequenced for a study of blood T cell repertoires in COVID-19. Study in general: The United States, Italy and Spain provided the acute and convalescent COVID-19 samples.

The ends lost 0 bases at V and 2 bases at J; junction bases unmatched: 10. This CDR3 spans 17 amino acids. Measured with immunoSEQ multiplex PCR; TCRdb has only the in-frame clones, and not every one. The sample shows a few hundred thousand clones, around nine tenths of them seen only once. This chain connects TRBV5-3 to TRBJ2-7; TRBD2 agrees at 8 bases. TRBV5-3 is an open reading frame, and its role is uncertain. The material sequenced was PBMCs or T cells enriched from blood (not recorded which). The TCR sequence derives from a woman in her 30s who had recovered from COVID-19. In nucleotides, the CDR3 is TGTGCCAGAAGCTTGGTACTAGCGGCCCCCGAAGCCTACGAGCAGTACTTC. This gives the protein CARSLVLAAPEAYEQYF.